The sequence of this T cell receptor beta chain was determined in a study of beta chain features in type 1 diabetes (dated 2018 in TCRdb). Study-wide context: Mean age, gender distribution, total cell number and subset yield were not different between patients and healthy donors. A total of 107,917,701 sorted cells were examined across all samples, and a strong correlation was observed between cell number per subset and RNA yield. In the study, recently diagnosed type 1 diabetes patients and matched healthy donors were compared on the TCRB repertoires of their sorted circulating CD4+ T cell subsets. Regulatory and stem cell-like memory subsets were isolated from only 8 patients and 8 healthy donors, whereas naive and central memory subsets came from all 30 or so donors.

As for this clone: The antigen it recognizes is unknown. Base qualities are not recorded, but no much larger clone differs from it by a single base.

Beyond this particular receptor, the publication reports: HLA sub-analyses involved small numbers of individuals, so any influence of HLA type on TCRB rearrangement remained unresolved. Naive, central memory and regulatory TCRB repertoires appeared to be more similar among patients than among healthy donors. A moderate but significant shortening of TCRB CDR3 length was observed in type 1 diabetes patients in all four CD4+ subsets. Fewer insertions and more nucleotide deletions at VDJ recombination sites were observed in patients with type 1 diabetes, implying thymic rearrangement abnormalities. PCR may preferentially amplify shorter templates, but because patient and control samples were amplified and corrected together, any resulting skew would affect both groups equally. Because cDNA was sequenced instead of genomic DNA, activated cells with high expression could be over-represented, although the groups did not differ in activation or CD3 levels.

All of the isolated RNA was reverse transcribed with the High Capacity cDNA Reverse Transcription Kit, so expressed TCRB transcripts were sequenced. Deep immunoSEQ sequencing was applied to naive, central memory and regulatory T cell samples, giving an average of roughly 3.5 million total reads per sample. After sorted cells were lysed in RLT buffer, RNA was extracted with DNase-treated RNeasy Micro or Mini kits, with the choice depending on cell number. Each cell subset was processed on its own to prevent cross-contamination, while patient and healthy donor samples were processed together. The immunoSEQ multiplex PCR was used to amplify TCRB sequences from cDNA, yielding 87-bp fragments that span the CDR3 region. Sequencing of the amplicons was done on the Illumina HiSeq platform. Per the source publication's procedure: PCR bias was computationally corrected using synthetic template baselines, reads within Hamming distance 2 were collapsed, and singletons that could not be merged were discarded. Reads were aligned against IMGT so that V, D and J genes, CDR3 length and insertions or deletions at six rearrangement sites could be assigned. Clonotype counts were normalized to sorted cell number within each subset before computing true diversity and Gini coefficients with the tcR R package. The overlap coefficient, calculated on TCRB nucleotide sequences, was used to quantify repertoire sharing. Out-of-frame TCRB sequences from naive cells were analyzed as a proxy for the pre-selection repertoire. TCRdb limited this immuneACCESS table to in-frame rearrangements with V and J called. A share of clones is missing; checked studies link under half to unresolved V genes, and the rest is unexplained. Clone size and the V and J calls come from that table; the DNA yielded D and trimming. The sample table holds approximately 730,000 clones, of which 13% were seen once. The top ten constitute roughly 0.022% of the sample.

Including the terminal cysteine and phenylalanine, the CDR3 comprises 15 residues. The sequence is cut down to CDR3 DNA, 45 bases in frame from base 1. From the germline V gene, CDR1 is MDHEN and CDR2 is SYDVKM. From V the trimming removes 0 bases and from J it removes 3 bases, while the gene matches leave 1 base of the junction unaccounted for. Each donor gave one peripheral blood draw, averaging approximately 110 mL, which was collected into heparinised tubes. Using a panel that included CD45RO, CCR7, CD25, CD127, CD95 and CD27, naive, central memory, regulatory and stem cell-like memory CD4+ T cells were sorted on a BD FACSAria II. Every sorted population had a purity above 98%. PBMCs were isolated right away by Lymphoprep density gradient centrifugation and were stained directly, without culture. So that batch effects would be minimized, each experiment stained and sorted samples in pairs, pairing one healthy donor with one patient.

Sequencing was carried out using naive CD4+ T cells from blood. The sample's cell subset or site, from its label and the paper: true naive CD4+ T cells. This sequence originates from a young man with type 1 diabetes. The V and J segments used are TRBV28 and TRBJ2-5, and TRBD2 matches 10 of the central bases. The CDR3 region: CASSLWSGGEETQYF. The nucleotide sequence reads TGTGCCAGCAGTTTATGGAGCGGGGGGGAAGAGACCCAGTACTTC. Reference TRBV28 and TRBJ2-5 proteins supply the regions before and after the CDR3; the full variable domain is: DVKVTQSSRYLVKRTGEKVFLECVQDMDHENMFWYRQDPGLGLRLIYFSYDVKMKEKGDIPEGYSVSREKKERFSLILESASTNQTSMYLCASSLWSGGEETQYFGPGTRLLVL.